The 31 T cell receptor beta chains in this list originate from one sample, sequenced in a study of blood T cell repertoires in COVID-19. The data were produced by immunoSEQ multiplex PCR, yet TCRdb's version contains in-frame clones alone and is incomplete. The table lists 42,000 or so clones, approximately 90% of them singletons. Sequencing used peripheral blood. The receptors stem from a human donor in a cohort sampled during active COVID-19.

The rearrangement joins TRBV3-1 (or the pseudogene TRBV3-2) to TRBJ2-1; 9 bases align to TRBD2. Germline V gives CDR1 LGHDT, CDR2 YNNKEL (reference sequence). The CDR3 is 16 residues long. The V gene end was trimmed by 4 bases and the J gene end by 1 base; junction bases not matched to a gene: 5. The CDR3: CASSLPGLASYNEQFF. The CDR3 DNA sequence: TGTGCCAGCAGCCTTCCGGGACTAGCATCCTACAATGAGCAGTTCTTC.

This clone was counted a few times. The V call is TRBV2, the J call TRBJ2-7, with 8 nucleotides matching TRBD2. The CDR3 covers 14 residues. Looked up from germline, CDR1 is SNHLY and CDR2 is FYNNEI. After removal of 7 bases from V and 1 base from J, the junction contained 6 bases not matched to a gene. The CDR3 bases are TGTGCCAGCATTCCTAGCGGGCTTTCCTACGAGCAGTACTTC. Protein: CASIPSGLSYEQYF.

The CDR3 nucleotides are TGCGCCAGCAGCCAAGAACCGAGCGGAGCGGGGGCCCGATACAATGAGCAGTTCTTC. It encodes CASSQEPSGAGARYNEQFF. The chain carries TRBV4-1 and TRBJ2-1; 8 bases map to TRBD2. The germline V gene has CDR1 MGHRA and CDR2 YSYEKL. Trimming took 0 bases from V and 4 from J; bases not matched to a gene: 14. The CDR3 is 19 amino acids.

This clone was counted a single time. J is TRBJ2-2 and V is TRBV5-1; 7 positions agree with TRBD1. The ends lost 0 bases at V and 4 bases at J; junction bases unmatched: 6. The CDR3 is made up of 16 amino acids. Germline CDR1 reads SGHRS; CDR2 reads YFSETQ. CDR3 protein: CASSLVGYRGTGELFF. In DNA form, the CDR3 reads TGCGCCAGCAGCTTGGTAGGCTACAGGGGCACCGGGGAGCTGTTTTTT.

V and J are TRBV5-1 and TRBJ2-7; D is uncertain. CDR3 length equals 13 residues. CDR1 and CDR2 (germline): SGHRS, YFSETQ. V was pared by 4 bases and J by 5 bases, with 13 bases between. The CDR3 protein is CASSRRSHDEQYF. CDR3 sequence (DNA): TGCGCCAGCAGCCGAAGGAGCCATGACGAGCAGTACTTC. The full variable domain, completed using reference TRBV5-1 and TRBJ2-7, is KAGVTQTPRYLIKTRGQQVTLSCSPISGHRSVSWYQQTPGQGLQFLFEYFSETQRNKGNFPGRFSGRQFSNSRSEMNVSTLELGDSALYLCASSRRSHDEQYFGPGTRLTVT.

The genes are TRBV21-1 and TRBJ1-2. TRBV21-1 is described as a pseudogene. CDR3 size: 13 residues. The CDR3 here is CASSNGRTYGYTF. For the CDR3, the DNA is TGTGCCAGCAGCAACGGGAGAACCTATGGCTACACCTTC.

The chain links TRBV7-9 to TRBJ1-1; a weak D match, TRBD1 (6 bases). Germline values: CDR1 SEHNR, CDR2 FQNEAQ (reference sequence). V was clipped by 5 bases and J by 11 bases, with 18 bases between them. CDR3 length: 13 residues. This chain's CDR3 is CASSLPGDRPAFF. Here the CDR3 DNA reads TGTGCCAGCAGCCTTCCCGGTGACAGGCCGGCTTTCTTT.

Comments on this clone: It is unclear where the CDR3 begins or ends on the DNA, so no DNA is shown, and the CDR3 is as TCRdb lists it. This chain links TRBV2 with TRBJ1-6; the table gives TRBD1 as D, unverified against the DNA. The CDR3 numbers 15 amino acids, ends counted. Germline CDR1 and CDR2: SNHLY and FYNNEI. The CDR3 spells CASSDSGQGNSPLHF.

The chain joins TRBV11-2 to TRBJ2-7; D is unresolved. The CDR3 length is 11 residues. Germline V gene lookup returns CDR1 SGHAT and CDR2 FQNNGV. V lost 5 bases and J 4 bases, leaving 6 bases between the germline ends. The CDR3 sequence is CASSQVYEQYF. CDR3 DNA sequence: TGTGCCAGCAGCCAGGTATACGAGCAGTACTTC.

This rearrangement joins TRBV12-5 to TRBJ1-4, with 7 bases aligning to TRBD1. CDR3 size: 15 residues. V lost 0 bases and J lost 8; bases outside the gene matches: 6. Germline assignment: CDR1 LGHNT and CDR2 FRNRAP. DNA of the CDR3: TGTGCTAGTGGTTTGGTACATGCAGGGGGGGAAAAACTGTTTTTT. Translated, it gives CASGLVHAGGEKLFF.

V gene TRBV20-1 combines with J gene TRBJ1-4; D is uncertain. The length of the CDR3 is 12 residues. Germline CDR1 and CDR2: DFQATT and SNEGSKA (reference sequence). Deletions cut 3 bases from V and 8 bases from J, with 10 bases between. CDR3 bases: TGCAGTGCTAGTAGTCCGGAGGAAAAACTGTTTTTT. This codes for CSASSPEEKLFF.

This clone was detected once. The chain is built from TRBV19 and TRBJ1-1, with D maybe TRBD1 (6 bases). The CDR3 spans 13 residues. V gave up 6 bases and J gave up 3 bases, with 11 bases separating them. Per germline, CDR1 LNHDA and CDR2 SQIVND (reference sequence). CDR3 in amino acids: CASRFNRDTEAFF. The CDR3 DNA reads TGTGCCAGTAGGTTTAACAGGGACACTGAAGCTTTCTTT.

This chain joins TRBV18 and TRBJ1-3; weak D call: TRBD1 (6 bases). CDR3 size: 16 residues. The germline V gene has CDR1 KGHSH and CDR2 LQKENI. V was cut by 2 bases and J by 4 bases, with 15 bases left in between. For the CDR3, the DNA is TGTGCCAGCTCACCAGAGACGAACAGGGTCGGAAACACCATATATTTT. Its protein is CASSPETNRVGNTIYF.

V is TRBV7-8 and J is TRBJ1-2; tentatively, D is TRBD1 (5 bases). Germline values: CDR1 SGHVS, CDR2 FQNEAQ. Trimming stripped 0 bases from V and 3 bases from J, with 17 bases between. The CDR3 loop spans 17 amino acids. Here the CDR3 DNA reads TGTGCCAGCAGCTTAGCCTATGAGGAGGGGAAGGACTATGGCTACACCTTC. Its protein is CASSLAYEEGKDYGYTF. The full variable domain, with the rest looked up from reference TRBV7-8 and TRBJ1-2, is GAGVSQSPRYKVAKRGQDVALRCDPISGHVSLFWYQQALGQGPEFLTYFQNEAQLDKSGLPSDRFFAERPEGSVSTLKIQRTQQEDSAVYLCASSLAYEEGKDYGYTFGSGTRLTVV.

The rearrangement uses TRBV7-8 and TRBJ2-1; D may be TRBD2 (5 bases). Germline lookup yields CDR1 SGHVS and CDR2 FQNEAQ. The length of the CDR3 is 15 residues. V was cut by 6 bases and J by 8 bases, with 20 bases left in between. The CDR3: CASRPGLPLHDEQFF. CDR3 coding DNA: TGTGCCAGCAGGCCCGGACTCCCCCTTCACGATGAGCAGTTCTTC. Complete variable domain (other parts from reference TRBV7-8 and TRBJ2-1): GAGVSQSPRYKVAKRGQDVALRCDPISGHVSLFWYQQALGQGPEFLTYFQNEAQLDKSGLPSDRFFAERPEGSVSTLKIQRTQQEDSAVYLCASRPGLPLHDEQFFGPGTRLTVL.

The J gene is TRBJ1-1, the V gene TRBV5-4, with a weak D call TRBD1 (6 bases). The CDR3 length is 13 residues. V was cut by 5 bases and J by 9 bases, with 17 bases left in between. In germline, CDR1 is SGHNT, CDR2 YYREEE (reference sequence). The CDR3 spells CASRPDRNLKAFF. In DNA, the CDR3 is TGTGCCAGCAGACCGGACAGAAACTTAAAAGCTTTCTTT.

The V and J genes are TRBV7-9 and TRBJ2-1; a possible D gene is TRBD1 (6 bases). The V gene's germline CDR1 is SEHNR and CDR2 FQNEAQ (reference sequence). The CDR3 runs 12 residues. Trimming stripped 5 bases from V and 8 bases from J, with 10 bases between. The chain's CDR3 is CASSKQGDEQFF. The CDR3 DNA reads as TGTGCCAGCAGCAAACAGGGCGATGAGCAGTTCTTC.

The V call is TRBV5-4, the J call TRBJ2-5; 9 positions agree with TRBD1. Germline CDR1 is SGHNT and CDR2 is YYREEE (reference sequence). CDR3 length: 14 residues. Germline trimming cut 2 bases from V and 5 bases from J; bases unmatched to any gene: 4. The CDR3 spells CASSFTGGGETQYF. The CDR3 DNA reads as TGTGCCAGCAGCTTTACAGGGGGCGGGGAGACCCAGTACTTC.

V usage is TRBV3-1 (or the pseudogene TRBV3-2) and J usage is TRBJ1-6; D uncertain. This CDR3 contains 16 residues. Germline lookup yields CDR1 LGHDT and CDR2 YNNKEL (reference sequence). Trimming left V 0 bases short and J 1 base short, with 7 bases between. This chain's CDR3 is CASSQDSPSYNSPLHF. The CDR3 DNA sequence: TGTGCCAGCAGCCAAGATAGTCCATCCTATAATTCACCCCTCCACTTT.

This clone was recorded once. The chain couples TRBV7-8 to TRBJ2-7, with 8 nucleotides matching TRBD1. The J segment lost 7 bases and the V segment lost 6 bases, leaving 11 bases of the junction unmatched. Germline V gene data show CDR1 as SGHVS and CDR2 as FQNEAQ. The CDR3 length is 14 residues. The CDR3 loop reads CASSSRTGFKEQYF. CDR3 nucleotides: TGTGCCAGCAGTTCACGGACAGGGTTTAAAGAGCAGTACTTC.

The chain uses TRBV11-2 and TRBJ2-5; TRBD1 aligns across 9 bases. CDR1 and CDR2 (germline): SGHAT, FQNNGV. The CDR3 extends over 16 amino acids. J lost 2 bases, V lost 5 bases, and 9 bases had no gene match. The CDR3 loop reads CASSLSPGQGQETQYF. In DNA, the CDR3 is TGTGCCAGCAGCCTAAGTCCGGGACAGGGTCAAGAGACCCAGTACTTC.

The gene calls are TRBV29-1 and TRBJ2-7, with D maybe TRBD2 (5 bases). The CDR3 extends over 13 amino acids. Germline CDR1 and CDR2: SQVTM and ANQGSEA. With 0 bases removed from V and 5 bases from J, the gap between germline ends came to 11 bases. The CDR3 DNA reads TGCAGCGTTGAAGATCGAGGGTCGGACGAGCAGTACTTC. This encodes CSVEDRGSDEQYF.

The chain couples TRBV30 to TRBJ1-3; D is uncertain. Germline V CDR1 and CDR2: GTSNPN, SVGIG (reference sequence). CDR3 length equals 13 residues. This chain's CDR3 is CAVAEHSGNTIYF. The CDR3 coding sequence is TGTGCTGTAGCGGAGCACTCTGGAAACACCATATATTTT. Full variable domain (rest looked up from reference TRBV30 and TRBJ1-3): SQTIHQWPATLVQPVGSPLSLECTVEGTSNPNLYWYRQAAGRGLQLLFYSVGIGQISSEVPQNLSASRPQDRQFILSSKKLLLSDSGFYLCAVAEHSGNTIYFGEGSWLTVV.

This chain links TRBV29-1 with TRBJ2-7; 8 bases are shared with TRBD1. The V gene end was trimmed by 4 bases and the J gene end by 3 bases; junction bases not matched to a gene: 8. Germline V gives CDR1 SQVTM, CDR2 ANQGSEA. The CDR3 contains 14 residues. Written as DNA, the CDR3 is TGCAGCGTTGGGGGGGACAGGAGACTCTACGAGCAGTACTTC. It specifies CSVGGDRRLYEQYF.

This clone appeared a single time. This sequence joins TRBV2 and TRBJ1-6; 9 positions agree with TRBD1. Losses at the gene ends were 8 bases for V and 5 bases for J; bases not matched to a gene: 4. The CDR3 length is 14 residues. Germline values: CDR1 SNHLY, CDR2 FYNNEI. CDR3 coding DNA: TGTGCCAGCGGTGGGGACAGGGATAATTCACCCCTCCACTTT. Protein: CASGGDRDNSPLHF.

This chain uses TRBV3-1 (or the pseudogene TRBV3-2) with TRBJ1-3; 9 bases match TRBD1. Trimming removed 1 base from V and 1 base from J; junction bases left unmatched: 20. CDR3 length equals 22 residues. The germline CDR1 and CDR2 sequences are LGHDT and YNNKEL (reference sequence). In nucleotides, the CDR3 is TGTGCCAGCAGCCAAGGAGGGGACAGGGTCTACATTGTCCCCCAATCTGGAAACACCATATATTTT. Translating it yields CASSQGGDRVYIVPQSGNTIYF.

The chain's CDR3 is CASGQGYQPQHF. Here the CDR3 DNA reads TGTGCCAGTGGACAGGGTTATCAGCCCCAGCATTTT. The rearrangement uses TRBV19 and TRBJ1-5; 8 nucleotides match TRBD1. CDR3 length equals 12 residues. Trimming at V came to 8 bases and at J to 5 bases, leaving 2 bases not matched to a gene. Germline CDR1 reads LNHDA; CDR2 reads SQIVND (reference sequence).

This chain links TRBV5-4 with TRBJ2-3, with 7 positions matching TRBD2. The germline CDR1 and CDR2 sequences are SGHNT and YYREEE (reference sequence). The ends lost 4 bases at V and 2 bases at J; junction bases unmatched: 10. The CDR3 runs to 16 residues. The CDR3 sequence: CASSRTERGPTDTQYF. The DNA for the CDR3 is TGTGCCAGCAGCCGCACCGAGCGGGGCCCCACAGATACGCAGTATTTT.

The chain uses TRBV5-4 and TRBJ1-1; 8 bases align to TRBD1. The CDR3 extends over 16 amino acids. Germline V gene sequence: CDR1 SGHNT, CDR2 YYREEE (reference sequence). The J segment lost 5 bases and the V segment lost 4 bases, leaving 13 bases of the junction unmatched. CDR3 residues: CASSPDREEVYTEAFF. The CDR3 DNA sequence: TGTGCCAGCAGCCCGGACAGGGAAGAGGTGTATACTGAAGCTTTCTTT.

V is TRBV2 and J is TRBJ1-5; no firm D call. Trimming left V 3 bases short and J 2 bases short, with 11 bases between. The CDR3 contains 15 residues. The germline V gene has CDR1 SNHLY and CDR2 FYNNEI. CDR3 protein: CASSETPGGNQPQHF. In DNA form, the CDR3 reads TGTGCCAGCAGTGAGACTCCGGGAGGCAATCAGCCCCAGCATTTT.

The V call is TRBV7-8, the J call TRBJ1-2; D is uncertain. CDR1 SGHVS and CDR2 FQNEAQ come from the germline V gene. V gave up 5 bases and J gave up 8 bases, with 12 bases separating them. The CDR3 totals 12 residues. The CDR3 DNA reads TGTGCCAGCAGCCAATCCGTTTCGGGCTACACCTTC. This sequence encodes CASSQSVSGYTF.